The 29 T cell receptor beta chains below were found in one sample sequenced in a study of cytomegalovirus exposure and HLA in healthy donors. The PCR contained 60 Vbeta and 13 Jbeta primers. Here immunoSEQ multiplex PCR was the method, and the copy in TCRdb shows in-frame clones only, minus some. Among about 210,000 clones listed, approximately 77% were seen once. The sequenced sample was PBMCs. The receptors here all came from a man aged 40-49 years in good health and CMV-seropositive.

V and J are TRBV28 and TRBJ2-1, with a tentative D call TRBD2 (6 bases). The CDR3 is 15 amino acids. Germline CDR1 MDHEN, CDR2 SYDVKM. Deletions cut 6 bases from V and 0 bases from J, with 12 bases between. The CDR3: CASSRAGSSYNEQFF. The CDR3 DNA reads as TGTGCCAGCAGCAGAGCGGGTAGCTCCTACAATGAGCAGTTCTTC.

The chain recombines TRBV6-6 with TRBJ1-4; D call uncertain. Trimming removed 5 bases at V and 8 bases at J, with 9 bases between. This CDR3 spans 12 amino acids. The germline V gene encodes CDR1 MNHNY and CDR2 SVGAGI (reference sequence). This CDR3 reads CASSETREKLFF. The CDR3 bases are TGTGCCAGCAGTGAGACAAGGGAAAAACTGTTTTTT.

The rearrangement uses TRBV2 and TRBJ2-1; TRBD1 matches at 10 bases. The V and J ends lost 7 bases and 8 bases, in that order; junction bases with no gene match: 8. Germline V gene lookup returns CDR1 SNHLY and CDR2 FYNNEI. The length of the CDR3 is 14 residues. The CDR3: CASTLGTGAYEQFF. The CDR3 DNA reads TGTGCCAGCACTTTGGGGACAGGGGCATATGAGCAGTTCTTC.

The rearrangement joins TRBV25-1 to TRBJ2-2; TRBD1 agrees at 11 bases. The germline CDR1 and CDR2 sequences are MGHDK and SYGVNS. The CDR3 runs to 17 residues. Unmatched junction bases numbered 10, after V lost 8 bases and J lost 2 bases. The CDR3 nucleotides are TGTGCCAGCGGGTCCGGGACAGGGGGTTTCAACACCGGGGAGCTGTTTTTT. Protein sequence: CASGSGTGGFNTGELFF.

The rearrangement uses TRBV27 and TRBJ1-2; maybe TRBD1 (5 bases). Germline assignment: CDR1 MNHEY and CDR2 SMNVEV (reference sequence). This CDR3 has 13 residues. V was shortened by 3 bases and J by 8 bases, with 13 bases between the two germline ends. The DNA of the CDR3 is TGTGCCAGCAGTTTGAACAGGCTACACGGCTACACCTTC. This translates into CASSLNRLHGYTF.

The chain's CDR3 is CASSLVSSGGLLTDTQYF. CDR3 DNA sequence: TGTGCCAGCAGCTTAGTCTCTAGCGGGGGGCTACTCACAGATACGCAGTATTTT. This chain connects TRBV7-2 to TRBJ2-3, with 11 nucleotides matching TRBD2. Per the germline V gene, CDR1 is SGHTA and CDR2 is FQGNSA. The CDR3 extends over 18 amino acids. With 1 base clipped from V and 2 bases from J, the junction kept 8 bases outside the gene matches.

The chain's CDR3 is CARKEVAGGRWTGELFF. CDR3 DNA: TGTGCGCGGAAAGAGGTAGCGGGGGGGCGTTGGACCGGGGAGCTGTTTTTT. This chain links TRBV21-1 with TRBJ2-2; the DNA was not used to check the table's D call, TRBD2. TRBV21-1 is labeled a pseudogene. The CDR3 has 17 residues.

This sequence joins TRBV29-1 and TRBJ2-2; 10 bases fit TRBD2. The CDR3 runs to 14 residues. The junction had 1 base not matched to a gene; V was cut back by 6 bases and J by 0 bases. CDR1 and CDR2 from the germline V gene are SQVTM and ANQGSEA. The CDR3 bases are TGCAGCGTCGGGACTAGCGCGAACACCGGGGAGCTGTTTTTT. This encodes CSVGTSANTGELFF.

A single count supports this clone. V is TRBV7-7 and J is TRBJ2-5, with D hard to call. Germline CDR1 is SSHAT and CDR2 is FNYEAQ (reference sequence). Between the trimmed V and J ends, which lost 8 bases and 1 base, there was a span of 11 bases. CDR3 size: 13 residues. CDR3 amino acids: CASGSLTQETQYF. The CDR3 DNA reads as TGTGCCAGCGGCTCACTTACCCAAGAGACCCAGTACTTC.

The chain carries TRBV13 and TRBJ1-3; possibly TRBD1 for D (5 bases). Germline assignment: CDR1 PRHDT and CDR2 FYEKMQ (reference sequence). The CDR3 has 13 amino acids. Trimming cost V 7 bases and J 4 bases, with 11 bases left between them. The DNA of the CDR3 is TGTGCCAGCAAGGGGTTAAGAGGAAACACCATATATTTT. It is translated as CASKGLRGNTIYF.

The V call is TRBV2, the J call TRBJ1-5; D not certain. V lost 5 bases and J lost 2, with 10 bases in between. The CDR3 spans 14 residues. Germline V CDR1 and CDR2: SNHLY, FYNNEI. The CDR3 loop is CASSLGGGNQPQHF. CDR3 nucleotide sequence: TGTGCCAGCAGTCTAGGCGGGGGCAATCAGCCCCAGCATTTT.

The chain links TRBV29-1 to TRBJ1-1, with TRBD1 matching over 7 bases. Germline-derived CDR1 and CDR2 are SQVTM and ANQGSEA. V gave up 6 bases and J gave up 4 bases; unmatched junction bases: 11. The CDR3 loop spans 14 amino acids. The CDR3 DNA reads as TGCAGCGTGGAAAGCGACAGGGTGGGCACTGAAGCTTTCTTT. This encodes CSVESDRVGTEAFF.

The chain employs TRBV5-1 and TRBJ2-3, with D possibly being TRBD2 (6 bases). The CDR3 extends over 14 amino acids. Trimming removed 5 bases at V and 1 base at J, with 11 bases between. From germline, CDR1 is SGHRS and CDR2 YFSETQ. CDR3 nucleotides: TGCGCCAGCAGAACTGGGGAGGGCACAGATACGCAGTATTTT. It is translated as CASRTGEGTDTQYF. Full variable domain (missing parts from reference TRBV5-1 and TRBJ2-3): KAGVTQTPRYLIKTRGQQVTLSCSPISGHRSVSWYQQTPGQGLQFLFEYFSETQRNKGNFPGRFSGRQFSNSRSEMNVSTLELGDSALYLCASRTGEGTDTQYFGPGTRLTVL.

The chain employs TRBV7-3 and TRBJ2-5; a possible D gene is TRBD1 (5 bases). Germline V gene data show CDR1 as SGHTA and CDR2 as FQGTGA. CDR3 size: 15 residues. The V end lost 0 bases, the J end lost 4 bases, and 12 bases lay between the germline ends. As DNA, the CDR3 is TGTGCCAGCAGCTTAACTAAGGGGCCAGGAGAGACCCAGTACTTC. The encoded protein is CASSLTKGPGETQYF. Filled out from reference TRBV7-3 and TRBJ2-5, the complete variable domain reads GAGVSQTPSNKVTEKGKYVELRCDPISGHTALYWYRQSLGQGPEFLIYFQGTGAADDSGLPNDRFFAVRPEGSVSTLKIQRTERGDSAVYLCASSLTKGPGETQYFGPGTRLLVL.

This clone showed up just once. V usage is TRBV7-2 and J usage is TRBJ1-6; D unclear. Trimming removed 2 bases at V and 0 bases at J, with 8 bases between. Germline V gene sequence: CDR1 SGHTA, CDR2 FQGNSA. CDR3 size: 16 residues. The CDR3 bases are TGTGCCAGCAGCTTATCGGGTAGCTCCTATAATTCACCCCTCCACTTT. This translates into CASSLSGSSYNSPLHF.

This clone was seen only once. V is TRBV28 and J is TRBJ2-5; 10 nucleotides align to TRBD2. Germline lookup yields CDR1 MDHEN and CDR2 SYDVKM. With V trimmed by 2 bases and J by 5 bases, 8 bases remained unmatched. The CDR3 is 16 residues long. The CDR3 nucleotides read TGTGCCAGCAGTTTAAATAGCGGGAGGATTCTGGAGACCCAGTACTTC. Its translation is CASSLNSGRILETQYF. The full variable domain, rest sourced from reference TRBV28 and TRBJ2-5, is DVKVTQSSRYLVKRTGEKVFLECVQDMDHENMFWYRQDPGLGLRLIYFSYDVKMKEKGDIPEGYSVSREKKERFSLILESASTNQTSMYLCASSLNSGRILETQYFGPGTRLLVL.

This sequence joins TRBV27 and TRBJ2-5; TRBD1 might be the D (6 bases). This CDR3 has 14 amino acids. Germline CDR1 reads MNHEY; CDR2 reads SMNVEV (reference sequence). Trimming shortened V by 5 bases and J by 0 bases, and 10 bases separated the two germline ends. The CDR3 here is CASSQRDNQETQYF. CDR3 nucleotide sequence: TGTGCCAGCAGTCAACGGGACAACCAAGAGACCCAGTACTTC.

This clone was recorded once. This chain links TRBV6-1 with TRBJ1-5; 8 bases are a match to TRBD1. Germline trimming cut 6 bases from V and 1 base from J; bases unmatched to any gene: 5. This CDR3 region has 15 residues. Per the germline V gene, CDR1 is MNHNS and CDR2 is SASEGT. The CDR3 is CASSLDRASNQPQHF. CDR3 coding DNA: TGTGCCAGCAGCCTGGACAGGGCCAGCAATCAGCCCCAGCATTTT.

The chain is built from TRBV6-5 and TRBJ1-2; 7 bases agree with TRBD1. This CDR3 comprises 15 residues. The V and J ends lost 2 bases and 4 bases, in that order; junction bases with no gene match: 7. CDR1 MNHEY and CDR2 SVGAGI come from the germline V gene. CDR3: CASSYAPGQVYGYTF. In DNA form, the CDR3 reads TGTGCCAGCAGTTACGCCCCCGGACAGGTCTATGGCTACACCTTC.

The V call is TRBV12-5, the J call TRBJ2-7, with D perhaps matching TRBD1 (6 bases). The ends were cut back, 4 bases at V and 2 bases at J, with 9 bases in the middle. CDR1 is LGHNT and CDR2 is FRNRAP in the germline V gene. There are 13 residues in the CDR3. This CDR3 reads CASGYGQTYEQYF. CDR3 sequence (DNA): TGTGCTAGTGGTTACGGACAGACCTACGAGCAGTACTTC.

V gene TRBV29-1 combines with J gene TRBJ1-2; 10 positions match TRBD1. The V segment lost 7 bases and the J segment 4 bases; nucleotides outside the gene matches: 9. CDR1 and CDR2 from the germline V gene are SQVTM and ANQGSEA. The CDR3 has 14 amino acids. In DNA form, the CDR3 reads TGCAGCGCCTCCCAGACAGGGGGCTCCTATGGCTACACCTTC. This gives the protein CSASQTGGSYGYTF.

DNA for the CDR3: TGTGCCAGCAGCCAAGATGGGACAGGGGGCGCAAACTATGGCTACACCTTC. It codes for CASSQDGTGGANYGYTF. This chain links TRBV4-2 with TRBJ1-2; 12 positions agree with TRBD1. This CDR3 is built from 17 residues. V lost 0 bases, J lost 2 bases, and 4 bases stayed unmatched. The germline CDR1 and CDR2 sequences are LGHNA and YNFKEQ.

This clone appeared a single time. The chain has TRBV29-1 and TRBJ2-7, with TRBD1 matching 12 bases. The CDR3 is 14 residues long. Germline CDR1 SQVTM, CDR2 ANQGSEA. The V and J ends lost 4 bases and 4 bases, in that order; junction bases with no gene match: 5. For the CDR3, the DNA is TGCAGCGTTGCGGGACAGGGGGCGGAATACGAGCAGTACTTC. Amino acids: CSVAGQGAEYEQYF.

V and J are TRBV7-2 and TRBJ2-7; D might be TRBD1 (8 bases). The germline CDR1 and CDR2 sequences are SGHTA and FQGNSA. Between the trimmed V and J ends, which lost 5 bases and 3 bases, there was a span of 17 bases. The CDR3 spans 15 residues. The CDR3 protein is CASSPGGDRYYEQYF. CDR3 DNA sequence: TGTGCCAGCAGCCCTGGGGGGGACAGGTACTACGAGCAGTACTTC. The full variable domain, completed using reference TRBV7-2 and TRBJ2-7, is GAGVSQSPSNKVTEKGKDVELRCDPISGHTALYWYRQSLGQGLEFLIYFQGNSAPDKSGLPSDRFSAERTGGSVSTLTIQRTQQEDSAVYLCASSPGGDRYYEQYFGPGTRLTVT.

This chain uses TRBV15 with TRBJ2-5; weak D call: TRBD2 (6 bases). This CDR3 has 17 residues. Between the trimmed V and J ends, which lost 5 bases and 4 bases, there was a span of 23 bases. The germline gives CDR1 LNHNV, CDR2 YYDKDF (reference sequence). The CDR3 coding sequence is TGTGCCACCAGCCGACCTATGGGGCGGGGCCAGGGAGAGACCCAGTACTTC. Protein sequence: CATSRPMGRGQGETQYF. The full variable domain, in which reference TRBV15 and TRBJ2-5 provide the parts outside the CDR3, is DAMVIQNPRYQVTQFGKPVTLSCSQTLNHNVMYWYQQKSSQAPKLLFHYYDKDFNNEADTPDNFQSRRPNTSFCFLDIRSPGLGDTAMYLCATSRPMGRGQGETQYFGPGTRLLVL.

This sequence joins TRBV27 and TRBJ2-3, with 10 bases matching TRBD2. Looked up from germline, CDR1 is MNHEY and CDR2 is SMNVEV (reference sequence). This CDR3 contains 22 residues. V shed 4 bases and J 0 bases; nucleotides not matched to a gene: 22. The CDR3 reads CASSSYRGGPSGRRSSTDTQYF. The CDR3 DNA sequence: TGTGCCAGCAGTTCTTATAGGGGGGGCCCTAGCGGGAGACGGAGTAGCACAGATACGCAGTATTTT.

V usage is TRBV7-9 and J usage is TRBJ1-6; 10 bases fit TRBD1. V lost 4 bases, J lost 6 bases, and 12 bases stayed unmatched. Germline V gives CDR1 SEHNR, CDR2 FQNEAQ (reference sequence). The CDR3 loop spans 18 amino acids. The chain's CDR3 is CASSWGRQGAKGNSPLHF. As DNA, the CDR3 is TGTGCCAGCAGCTGGGGGCGACAGGGGGCGAAGGGTAATTCACCCCTCCACTTT.

V gene TRBV7-9 combines with J gene TRBJ2-7; tentative D call: TRBD1 (6 bases). Trimming stripped 5 bases from V and 2 bases from J, with 16 bases between. CDR1 is SEHNR and CDR2 is FQNEAQ in the germline V gene (reference sequence). The CDR3 sequence is 15 residues long. The CDR3 sequence is CASSPIGGTPYEQYF. The DNA for the CDR3 is TGTGCCAGCAGCCCCATAGGGGGAACCCCCTACGAGCAGTACTTC.

The rearrangement joins TRBV5-1 to TRBJ2-7; possible D gene TRBD1, 6 bases. Looked up from germline, CDR1 is SGHRS and CDR2 is YFSETQ. The CDR3 has 15 amino acids. Trimming removed 4 bases at V and 0 bases at J, with 14 bases between. The CDR3 bases are TGCGCCAGCAGCCGCGGACAGATAAACTCCTACGAGCAGTACTTC. Its protein product is CASSRGQINSYEQYF.